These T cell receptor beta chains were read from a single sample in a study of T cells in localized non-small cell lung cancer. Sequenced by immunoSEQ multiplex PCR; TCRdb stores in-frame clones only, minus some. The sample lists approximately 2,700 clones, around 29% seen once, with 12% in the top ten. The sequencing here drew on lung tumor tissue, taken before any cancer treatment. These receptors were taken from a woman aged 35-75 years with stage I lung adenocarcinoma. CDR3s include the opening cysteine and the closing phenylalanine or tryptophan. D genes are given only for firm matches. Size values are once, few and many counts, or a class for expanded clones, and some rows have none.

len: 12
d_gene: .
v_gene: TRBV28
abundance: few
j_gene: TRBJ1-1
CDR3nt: TGTGCCAGCAGTTTCCGGAACACTGAAGCTTTCTTT
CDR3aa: CASSFRNTEAFF

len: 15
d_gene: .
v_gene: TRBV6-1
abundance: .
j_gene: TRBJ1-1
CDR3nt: TGTGCCAGCAGTGAAGCGGTGGCAGAGAACACTGAAGCTTTCTTT
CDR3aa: CASSEAVAENTEAFF

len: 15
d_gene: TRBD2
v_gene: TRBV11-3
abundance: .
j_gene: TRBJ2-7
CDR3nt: TGTGCCAGCAGCTTGGATCCAGCGGGAGCTTACGGGCAGTACTTC
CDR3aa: CASSLDPAGAYGQYF

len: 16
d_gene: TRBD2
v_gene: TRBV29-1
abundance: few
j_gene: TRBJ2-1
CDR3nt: TGCAGCGTTGAAGATGAAGGGACTAGACTCTACAATGAGCAGTTCTTC
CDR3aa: CSVEDEGTRLYNEQFF

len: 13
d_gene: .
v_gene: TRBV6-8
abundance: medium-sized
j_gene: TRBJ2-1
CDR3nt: TGTGCCAGCAGTTGGGGCCTCGACAATGAGCAGTTCTTC
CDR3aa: CASSWGLDNEQFF

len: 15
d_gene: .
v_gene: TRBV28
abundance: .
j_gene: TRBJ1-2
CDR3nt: TGTGCCAGCAGTCGGATGTCACAGGGAAACTATGGCTACACCTTC
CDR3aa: CASSRMSQGNYGYTF

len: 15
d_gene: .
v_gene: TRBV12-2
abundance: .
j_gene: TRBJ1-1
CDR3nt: TGTGCAAGTCGCTTTACAGGGAGGTTGGGCACTGAAGCTTTCTTT
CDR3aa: CASRFTGRLGTEAFF

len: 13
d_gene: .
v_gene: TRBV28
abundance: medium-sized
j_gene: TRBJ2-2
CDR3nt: TGTGCCAGCAGCCCTAGGAACACCGGGGAGCTGTTTTTT
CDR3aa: CASSPRNTGELFF

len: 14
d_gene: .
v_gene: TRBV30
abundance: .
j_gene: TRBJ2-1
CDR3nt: TGTGCCTGCAGCGACGCCCCTAACTACAATGAGCAGTTCTTC
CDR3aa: CACSDAPNYNEQFF

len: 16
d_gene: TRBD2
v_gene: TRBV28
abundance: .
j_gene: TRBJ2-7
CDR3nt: TGTGCCAGCAGTTTACGGTATGTAGCGGGGAACTACGAGCAGTACTTC
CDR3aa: CASSLRYVAGNYEQYF

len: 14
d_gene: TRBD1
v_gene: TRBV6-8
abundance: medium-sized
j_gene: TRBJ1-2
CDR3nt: TGTGCCATCAGTGACTCCGACAGGGGCTATGGCTACACCTTC
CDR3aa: CAISDSDRGYGYTF

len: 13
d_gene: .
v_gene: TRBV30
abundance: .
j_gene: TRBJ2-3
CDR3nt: TGTGCCTGGAGGCAGGTTGGGACAGATACGCAGTATTTT
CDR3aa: CAWRQVGTDTQYF

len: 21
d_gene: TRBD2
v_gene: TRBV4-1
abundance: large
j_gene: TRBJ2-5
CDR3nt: TGCGCCAGCAGCCAAGATCAAGGGACTAGCGTTGGTGGCCCTGTCCAAGAGACCCAGTACTTC
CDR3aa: CASSQDQGTSVGGPVQETQYF

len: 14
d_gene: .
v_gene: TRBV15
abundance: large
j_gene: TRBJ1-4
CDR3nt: TGTGCCACCAGCCTAGGGGGGGGCCTAGAAAAACTGTTTTTT
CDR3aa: CATSLGGGLEKLFF

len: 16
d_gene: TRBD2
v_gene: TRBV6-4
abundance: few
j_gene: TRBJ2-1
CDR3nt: TGTGCCATCAGTAGACTAGCGGATAGCTCCTACAATGAGCAGTTCTTC
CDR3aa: CAISRLADSSYNEQFF

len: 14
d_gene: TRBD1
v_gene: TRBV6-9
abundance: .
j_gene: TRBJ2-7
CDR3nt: TGTGCCAGCACCCCCGGGACAGGGTACCACGAGCAGTACTTC
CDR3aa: CASTPGTGYHEQYF